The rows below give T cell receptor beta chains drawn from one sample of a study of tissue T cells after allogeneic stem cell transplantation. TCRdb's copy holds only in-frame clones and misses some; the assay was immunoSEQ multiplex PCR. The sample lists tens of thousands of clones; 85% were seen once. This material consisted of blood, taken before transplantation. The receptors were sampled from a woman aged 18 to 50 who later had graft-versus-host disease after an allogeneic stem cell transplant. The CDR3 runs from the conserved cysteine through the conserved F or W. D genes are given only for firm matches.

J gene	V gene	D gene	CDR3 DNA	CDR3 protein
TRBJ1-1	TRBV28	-	TGTGCCAGCAGTCCACGGACTACGAGGAGCACTGAAGCTTTCTTT	CASSPRTTRSTEAFF
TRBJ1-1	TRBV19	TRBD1	TGTGCCAGTAGTACTGGACAGGAGAGAGAAGCTTTCTTT	CASSTGQEREAFF
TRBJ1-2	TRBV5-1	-	TGCGCCAGCAGCTTGGATGGGGAGATGGGCTATGGCTACACCTTC	CASSLDGEMGYGYTF
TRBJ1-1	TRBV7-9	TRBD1	TGTGCCAGCAGCTTAATTATAGGGGGACAGGGGAACACTGAAGCTTTCTTT	CASSLIIGGQGNTEAFF
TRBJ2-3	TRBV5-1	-	TGCGCCAGCAGCTTGGCCCAAACGGGGCCAGGGACAGATACGCAGTATTTT	CASSLAQTGPGTDTQYF
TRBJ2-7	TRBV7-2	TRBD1	TGTGCCAGCAGCTTAAATCGGGACAGGGCCTACGAGCAGTACTTC	CASSLNRDRAYEQYF
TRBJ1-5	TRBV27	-	TGTGCCAGCAGTTTAATGGGGAATCAGCCCCAGCATTTT	CASSLMGNQPQHF
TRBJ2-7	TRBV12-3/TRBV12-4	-	TGTGCCAGCAGTTTTTATCTTACCTACGAGCAGTACTTC	CASSFYLTYEQYF
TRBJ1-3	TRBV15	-	TGTGCCACCAGCAGAGATCTACGGGTATCTGGAAACACCATATATTTT	CATSRDLRVSGNTIYF
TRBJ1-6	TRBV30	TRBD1	TGTGCCTGGAGTGGGGACAGGGTTTATTCACCCCTCCACTTT	CAWSGDRVYSPLHF
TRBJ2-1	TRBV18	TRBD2	TGTGCCAGCTCACCGGCGGGAGAGACGAATGAGCAGTTCTTC	CASSPAGETNEQFF
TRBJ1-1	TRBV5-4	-	TGTGCCAGCAGCTTGTTGCACAGGGAGGACACTGAAGCTTTCTTT	CASSLLHREDTEAFF
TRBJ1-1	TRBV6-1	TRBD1	TGTGCCAGCAGTGACCGGACAGGGGGCAGGGTGGGCACTGAAGCTTTCTTT	CASSDRTGGRVGTEAFF
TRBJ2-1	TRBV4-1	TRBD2	TGCGCCAGCAGGGGAGGGCCGGGGAATGAGCAGTTCTTC	CASRGGPGNEQFF
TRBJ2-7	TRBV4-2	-	TGTGCCAGCAGCCCTTGGGTCGGGAGATCTCCATACGAGCAGTACTTC	CASSPWVGRSPYEQYF
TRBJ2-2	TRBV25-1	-	TGTGCCAGCAGTGAATGGGCAGGGGTGAACACCGGGGAGCTGTTTTTT	CASSEWAGVNTGELFF